This T cell receptor (beta chain) emerged from a study of T-cell memory formation after mild COVID-19. In TCRdb, the 5' RACE reads were re-called with MiXCR into one record per CDR3 protein. This table has about 560,000 distinct CDR3 sequences, 17% appearing once. This CDR3 is 14 amino acids long. With 6 bases removed from V and 3 bases from J, the gap between germline ends came to 12 bases. CDR1 is MNHEY and CDR2 is SMNVEV in the germline V gene (reference sequence). This receptor was identified in an adult woman who had mild COVID-19 (a few samples of this study predate the infection). Cell type and time point are not known. Sequencing was performed on PBMCs or a T cell subset sorted from them (not recorded which). The chain is built from TRBV27 and TRBJ2-1; D is possibly TRBD1 (6 bases). The DNA for the CDR3 is TGTGCCAGCAGCCAGGGGCCGAACTACAATGAGCAGTTCTTC. It is translated as CASSQGPNYNEQFF.